Shown below are 10 T cell receptor beta chains from a single sample sequenced in a study of blood T cell repertoires in COVID-19. Assay used: immunoSEQ multiplex PCR; TCRdb lists only in-frame clones, some missing. The table includes 110,000 or so clones, roughly 87% detected once. The sequenced material came from peripheral blood. The receptors originated from a human donor in a cohort sampled during active COVID-19.

A single count supports this clone. V and J are TRBV10-2 and TRBJ2-5; TRBD1 aligns across 9 bases. CDR3 length: 15 residues. CDR1 and CDR2 (germline): WSHSY, SAAADI. V dropped 7 bases and J dropped 3; count of bases not matched to a gene: 9. CDR3 nucleotides: TGCGCCAGCAAACTTCCGGGACAGGGAAAAGAGACCCAGTACTTC. It specifies CASKLPGQGKETQYF.

This clone has ten or more counts. The chain has TRBV29-1 and TRBJ2-2; 7 bases fit TRBD1. Unmatched junction bases numbered 8, after V lost 4 bases and J lost 0 bases. In germline, CDR1 is SQVTM, CDR2 ANQGSEA. This CDR3 is built from 16 residues. CDR3 sequence (DNA): TGCAGCGTTGTGGACAGGTCACCATCGAACACCGGGGAGCTGTTTTTT. It translates to CSVVDRSPSNTGELFF.

The genes are TRBV7-2 and TRBJ2-1; D might be TRBD2 (7 bases). CDR1 SGHTA and CDR2 FQGNSA come from the germline V gene. V dropped 8 bases and J dropped 7 bases, with 27 bases sitting between them. There are 17 residues in the CDR3. In DNA form, the CDR3 reads TGTGCCAGCGGGACGAGGACTAGTGCTAGGAGGGGGAATGAGCAGTTCTTC. Translated, it gives CASGTRTSARRGNEQFF.

This chain links TRBV5-1 with TRBJ1-1; no clear D gene. The V gene lost 1 base and the J gene lost 4 bases, with 5 bases spanning the gap. This CDR3 has 12 amino acids. CDR1 and CDR2 (germline): SGHRS, YFSETQ. CDR3 protein: CASSLSSTEAFF. The CDR3 nucleotides are TGCGCCAGCAGCTTGTCCAGCACTGAAGCTTTCTTT.

The J gene is TRBJ1-5, the V gene TRBV7-9, with 9 bases aligning to TRBD1. The germline gives CDR1 SEHNR, CDR2 FQNEAQ (reference sequence). The trim removed 3 bases at V and 3 bases at J, leaving 3 bases unmatched. The CDR3 runs to 15 residues. This chain's CDR3 is CASSLGQGANQPQHF. The DNA of the CDR3 is TGTGCCAGCAGCTTGGGACAGGGTGCCAATCAGCCCCAGCATTTT.

The gene calls are TRBV21-1 and TRBJ2-7; TRBD2 was called by the table and not checked on the DNA. TRBV21-1 counts as a pseudogene. The CDR3 has 14 amino acids. The CDR3 here is CASSKPLGVGEQYF. DNA for the CDR3: TGTGCCAGCAGCAAACCCCTAGGAGTTGGCGAGCAGTACTTC.

This clone was detected once. The gene calls are TRBV9 and TRBJ1-3; D remains ambiguous. Germline V lookup: CDR1 SGDLS, CDR2 YYNGEE. CDR3 length: 19 residues. Trimming stripped 6 bases from V and 0 bases from J, with 25 bases between. CDR3 region: CASTKGEEARPSSGNTIYF. The CDR3 DNA follows: TGTGCCAGCACCAAAGGCGAGGAGGCGCGGCCGAGCTCTGGAAACACCATATATTTT.

V and J are TRBV27 and TRBJ2-1; no reliable D call. Germline-derived CDR1 and CDR2 are MNHEY and SMNVEV (reference sequence). The CDR3 covers 13 residues. The germline V and J ends were trimmed by 6 bases and 0 bases, with 6 bases remaining between them. CDR3 amino acids: CASRRSSYNEQFF. CDR3 in DNA: TGTGCCAGCAGGAGGAGCTCCTACAATGAGCAGTTCTTC.

The rearrangement joins TRBV5-5 to TRBJ2-1, with a weak D call TRBD1 (6 bases). The CDR3 is made up of 15 amino acids. With 0 bases removed from V and 2 bases from J, the gap between germline ends came to 9 bases. Per the germline V gene, CDR1 is SGHKS and CDR2 is YYEKEE (reference sequence). The CDR3 region is CASSLGAGAYNEQFF. In DNA form, the CDR3 reads TGTGCCAGCAGCTTGGGGGCAGGGGCCTACAATGAGCAGTTCTTC.

V is TRBV5-6 and J is TRBJ2-5; the match to TRBD1 covers 9 bases. The germline V gene has CDR1 SGHDT and CDR2 YYEEEE. The J segment lost 2 bases and the V segment lost 4 bases, leaving 9 bases of the junction unmatched. CDR3 length equals 16 residues. CDR3 protein: CASSSDRGIWQETQYF. CDR3 DNA sequence: TGTGCCAGCAGCAGCGACAGGGGGATCTGGCAAGAGACCCAGTACTTC.